The rows below give T cell receptor beta chains drawn from one sample of a study of T cell responses to AZD1222 COVID-19 vaccine. Clones were sequenced by immunoSEQ multiplex PCR, and TCRdb holds only the in-frame ones, with some missing. This table holds 70,000 to 95,000 clones, 75% to 95% found once. Specimen: peripheral blood, collected 28 days after the second AZD1222 dose. The source of these receptors is an adult who received the AZD1222 COVID-19 vaccine. The CDR3 runs from the conserved cysteine through the conserved F or W. Fields, in order: clone size, J gene, V gene, D gene, CDR3 DNA, CDR3 protein. D genes are given only for firm matches. Size tells how often a clone was seen (once, few, many) or the class of an expanded clone, and some rows leave it out.

clone_size: -; j_call: TRBJ2-3; v_call: TRBV5-1; d_call: TRBD1; cdr3_nt: TGCGCCAGCAGCTTGGGCAGGGGGCCCATAGATACGCAGTATTTT; cdr3_aa: CASSLGRGPIDTQYF
clone_size: -; j_call: TRBJ2-2; v_call: TRBV5-1; d_call: TRBD1; cdr3_nt: TGCGCCAGCAGCTATTCGACAGGGCCGGGCACCGGGGAGCTGTTTTTT; cdr3_aa: CASSYSTGPGTGELFF
clone_size: -; j_call: TRBJ1-1; v_call: TRBV5-1; d_call: -; cdr3_nt: TGCGCCAGCTCCCGGGAGGCAAACACTGAAGCTTTCTTT; cdr3_aa: CASSREANTEAFF
clone_size: -; j_call: TRBJ2-7; v_call: TRBV6-6; d_call: -; cdr3_nt: TGTGCCAGCAGCCGACAAGGACAGCCCTACGAGCAGTACTTC; cdr3_aa: CASSRQGQPYEQYF
clone_size: -; j_call: TRBJ2-3; v_call: TRBV14; d_call: -; cdr3_nt: TGTGCCAGCAGCCATCAAACATGGGGAGTGACAGATACGCAGTATTTT; cdr3_aa: CASSHQTWGVTDTQYF
clone_size: -; j_call: TRBJ2-1; v_call: TRBV6-5; d_call: -; cdr3_nt: TGTGCCAGCAGTTCACTACAGGAGTACAATGAGCAGTTCTTC; cdr3_aa: CASSSLQEYNEQFF
clone_size: -; j_call: TRBJ1-4; v_call: TRBV4-1; d_call: -; cdr3_nt: TGCGCCAGCAGCCAAGAATTAAGCGTTCCCGAAAAACTGTTTTTT; cdr3_aa: CASSQELSVPEKLFF
clone_size: -; j_call: TRBJ2-7; v_call: TRBV18; d_call: TRBD1; cdr3_nt: TGTGCCAGCTCGTGGGGGACAGGGGAGTACGAGCAGTACTTC; cdr3_aa: CASSWGTGEYEQYF
clone_size: -; j_call: TRBJ1-2; v_call: TRBV6-5; d_call: TRBD1; cdr3_nt: TGTGCCAGCAGTTACTTAAGGACAGGAGACAATGGCTACACCTTC; cdr3_aa: CASSYLRTGDNGYTF
clone_size: -; j_call: TRBJ2-7; v_call: TRBV2; d_call: -; cdr3_nt: TGTGCCAGCACCGACGGGACGGTTGGACGCTACGAGCAGTACTTC; cdr3_aa: CASTDGTVGRYEQYF
clone_size: -; j_call: TRBJ1-1; v_call: TRBV29-1; d_call: -; cdr3_nt: TGCAGCGTCGGGGCTTCGAACACTGAAGCTTTCTTT; cdr3_aa: CSVGASNTEAFF
clone_size: -; j_call: TRBJ1-5; v_call: TRBV2; d_call: TRBD1; cdr3_nt: TGTGCCAGCCTTGGACAGGGGGTGCGCAATCAGCCCCAGCATTTT; cdr3_aa: CASLGQGVRNQPQHF
clone_size: -; j_call: TRBJ2-3; v_call: TRBV2; d_call: -; cdr3_nt: TGTGCCAGCAGTGAAGGCCGTACTAGCACAGATACGCAGTATTTT; cdr3_aa: CASSEGRTSTDTQYF
clone_size: -; j_call: TRBJ1-5; v_call: TRBV5-1; d_call: TRBD1; cdr3_nt: TGCGCCAGCAGCCCAAACTCAGGGGGTGGCAATCAGCCCCAGCATTTT; cdr3_aa: CASSPNSGGGNQPQHF
clone_size: -; j_call: TRBJ1-3; v_call: TRBV5-1; d_call: -; cdr3_nt: TGCGCCAGCAGCTCCTCGGGGGCGAACTCTGGAAACACCATATATTTT; cdr3_aa: CASSSSGANSGNTIYF
clone_size: -; j_call: TRBJ2-7; v_call: TRBV7-2; d_call: -; cdr3_nt: TGTGCCAGCAGTTGGAGTTCTTCCTACGAGCAGTACTTC; cdr3_aa: CASSWSSSYEQYF
clone_size: -; j_call: TRBJ2-4; v_call: TRBV6-2/TRBV6-3; d_call: -; cdr3_nt: TGTGCCAGCAGTCCGGGAAACCTCGTCAAAAACATTCAGTACTTC; cdr3_aa: CASSPGNLVKNIQYF
clone_size: once; j_call: TRBJ1-2; v_call: TRBV7-6; d_call: TRBD1; cdr3_nt: TGTGCCAGCAGCTTGGAACAGGGGGCAGGGGGCTACACCTTC; cdr3_aa: CASSLEQGAGGYTF
clone_size: -; j_call: TRBJ2-7; v_call: TRBV19; d_call: -; cdr3_nt: TGTGCCAGTAGTTACGGGTCAGAGCAGTACTTC; cdr3_aa: CASSYGSEQYF
clone_size: -; j_call: TRBJ2-1; v_call: TRBV19; d_call: -; cdr3_nt: TGTGCCAGTAGTATGGTCTTGGAGGGGTATGAGCAGTTCTTC; cdr3_aa: CASSMVLEGYEQFF
clone_size: -; j_call: TRBJ1-1; v_call: TRBV5-1; d_call: -; cdr3_nt: TGCGCCAGCAGCTTGGATGCAGGGTCCACTGAAGCTTTCTTT; cdr3_aa: CASSLDAGSTEAFF
clone_size: -; j_call: TRBJ1-1; v_call: TRBV2; d_call: -; cdr3_nt: TGTGCCAGCAGCGCGACAGAAATGAACACTGAAGCTTTCTTT; cdr3_aa: CASSATEMNTEAFF
clone_size: -; j_call: TRBJ1-3; v_call: TRBV30; d_call: -; cdr3_nt: TGTGTTGGGTCGAGGGGAAACACCATATATTTT; cdr3_aa: CVGSRGNTIYF
clone_size: -; j_call: TRBJ2-7; v_call: TRBV18; d_call: TRBD1; cdr3_nt: TGTGCCAGCTCATCTCCGACAGGGGGGCTTAACGAGCAGTACTTC; cdr3_aa: CASSSPTGGLNEQYF
clone_size: -; j_call: TRBJ1-3; v_call: TRBV6-6; d_call: -; cdr3_nt: TGTGCCAGCAGCCCTACAGGGAACCTGGGAAACACCATATATTTT; cdr3_aa: CASSPTGNLGNTIYF
clone_size: -; j_call: TRBJ2-7; v_call: TRBV2; d_call: -; cdr3_nt: TGTGCCAGCAGCGATCAGGATTTTGGCTACGAGCAGTACTTC; cdr3_aa: CASSDQDFGYEQYF
clone_size: once; j_call: TRBJ1-3; v_call: TRBV30; d_call: -; cdr3_nt: TGTGCCTGGGAAACAGGGCCTAGCTCTGGAAACACCATATATTTT; cdr3_aa: CAWETGPSSGNTIYF
clone_size: once; j_call: TRBJ2-2; v_call: TRBV7-9; d_call: TRBD2; cdr3_nt: TGTGCCAGCAGGGCTTTAGCGGGGTACACCGGGGAGCTGTTTTTT; cdr3_aa: CASRALAGYTGELFF
clone_size: -; j_call: TRBJ2-1; v_call: TRBV9; d_call: TRBD2; cdr3_nt: TGTGCCAGCAGCGCGGGTTTCGGGAGGGGTGAGCAGTTCTTC; cdr3_aa: CASSAGFGRGEQFF
clone_size: -; j_call: TRBJ2-6; v_call: TRBV10-3; d_call: TRBD1; cdr3_nt: TGTGCCATCAGTGACCCAGGGGGCCGGAGCTCTGGGGCCAACGTCCTGACTTTC; cdr3_aa: CAISDPGGRSSGANVLTF
clone_size: -; j_call: TRBJ1-2; v_call: TRBV15; d_call: -; cdr3_nt: TGTGCCACCAGCAGAGACAACTATGGCTACACCTTC; cdr3_aa: CATSRDNYGYTF
clone_size: -; j_call: TRBJ1-2; v_call: TRBV18; d_call: TRBD1; cdr3_nt: TGTGCCAGCTCGGCCACCAAGACAGGGGGCGCTGGTGGCTACACCTTC; cdr3_aa: CASSATKTGGAGGYTF
clone_size: -; j_call: TRBJ2-3; v_call: TRBV5-1; d_call: TRBD2; cdr3_nt: TGCGCCAGCAGCCAGAGGACAGGGGGTCGACTAGCGGGAGGGTTGACAGATACGCAGTATTTT; cdr3_aa: CASSQRTGGRLAGGLTDTQYF
clone_size: -; j_call: TRBJ1-2; v_call: TRBV19; d_call: -; cdr3_nt: TGTGCCACCGACTCAACCCGGGACATGGACTATGGCTACACCTTC; cdr3_aa: CATDSTRDMDYGYTF
clone_size: -; j_call: TRBJ2-1; v_call: TRBV19; d_call: -; cdr3_nt: TGTGCCAGTAGGGTTACATGGGGCCATGAGCAGTTCTTC; cdr3_aa: CASRVTWGHEQFF
clone_size: -; j_call: TRBJ2-5; v_call: TRBV30; d_call: -; cdr3_nt: TGTGCCTGGGGTCCCAGGGGACTGCGATTACGCCCCCAAGAGACCCAGTACTTC; cdr3_aa: CAWGPRGLRLRPQETQYF
clone_size: -; j_call: TRBJ1-1; v_call: TRBV23-1; d_call: -; cdr3_nt: TGCGCCAGCAGTCATCGCGGGGGGGTGGACACTGAAGCTTTCTTT; cdr3_aa: CASSHRGGVDTEAFF
clone_size: -; j_call: TRBJ2-3; v_call: TRBV29-1; d_call: -; cdr3_nt: TGCAGCGATGGATGGGGGCAGTATTTT; cdr3_aa: CSDGWGQYF
clone_size: -; j_call: TRBJ1-5; v_call: TRBV27; d_call: -; cdr3_nt: TGTGCCAGCAGTCCTACGGGGACCGGCGGTGGTCAGCCCCAGCATTTT; cdr3_aa: CASSPTGTGGGQPQHF
clone_size: -; j_call: TRBJ1-1; v_call: TRBV19; d_call: TRBD1; cdr3_nt: TGTGCCAGTACCGGGACAGAAACCCGTTGGGCTTTCTTT; cdr3_aa: CASTGTETRWAFF
clone_size: -; j_call: TRBJ1-6; v_call: TRBV5-1; d_call: TRBD1; cdr3_nt: TGCGCCAGCAGCTTGGTCCGACAGGGAAATTCACCCCTCCACTTT; cdr3_aa: CASSLVRQGNSPLHF
clone_size: -; j_call: TRBJ1-2; v_call: TRBV6-6; d_call: -; cdr3_nt: TGTGCCAGCAGCCCAGGATTATCTAACTATGGCTACACCTTC; cdr3_aa: CASSPGLSNYGYTF